The entry below describes one TCR beta chain. A second roughly 6 to 11 cycle PCR used barcoded and J-beta primers. Every cDNA molecule bore a tag from a template-switch adaptor containing 12 random nucleotides. From the 5' RACE reads, TCRdb called clonotypes with MiXCR, one entry per CDR3 protein. The sample carries over 1.5 million distinct CDR3 sequences, about 49% recorded once. These data originate in a study of blood T cells in healthy people across ages. Germline V gene data show CDR1 as MNHEY and CDR2 as SVGEGT. The CDR3 totals 14 residues. The V end lost 6 bases, the J end lost 2 bases, and 14 bases lay between the germline ends.

This receptor was taken from a woman in her thirties or forties in good health. The chain carries TRBV6-2 or TRBV6-3 and TRBJ2-7, with D perhaps given as TRBD1 or TRBD2 (5 bases each). Specimen: blood. The CDR3 coding sequence is TGTGCCAGCAGGGGGGACCGAGTGGCCTACGAGCAGTACTTC. Encoded protein: CASRGDRVAYEQYF.